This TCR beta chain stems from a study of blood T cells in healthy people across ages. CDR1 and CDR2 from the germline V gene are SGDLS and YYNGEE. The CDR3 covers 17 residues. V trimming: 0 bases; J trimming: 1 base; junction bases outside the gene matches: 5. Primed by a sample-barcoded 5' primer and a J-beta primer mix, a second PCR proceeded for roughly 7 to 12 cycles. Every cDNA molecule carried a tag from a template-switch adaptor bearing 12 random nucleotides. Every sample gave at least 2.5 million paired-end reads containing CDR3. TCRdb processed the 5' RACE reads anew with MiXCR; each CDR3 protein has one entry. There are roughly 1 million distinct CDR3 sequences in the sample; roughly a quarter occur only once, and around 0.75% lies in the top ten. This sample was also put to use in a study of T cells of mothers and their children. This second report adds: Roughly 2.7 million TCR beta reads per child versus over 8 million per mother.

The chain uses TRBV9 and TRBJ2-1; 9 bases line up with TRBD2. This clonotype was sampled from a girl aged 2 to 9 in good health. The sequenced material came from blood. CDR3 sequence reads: CASSVAAGGGSYNEQFF. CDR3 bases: TGTGCCAGCAGCGTAGCGGCGGGAGGGGGGTCCTACAATGAGCAGTTCTTC.